The 25 T cell receptor beta chains in this list originate from one sample, sequenced in a study of persistence of HIV-infected CD4 T cells. The stimulus was an HIV-1 Gag 15-mer peptide pool, about 1 ug/peptide/mL. CD40L/CD69 double-negative CD45RO-high memory CD4+ T cells were collected. These TCRs' antigens remain unknown. This was the immunoSEQ version 4 assay in survey mode. TCRdb's copy holds only in-frame clones and misses some; the assay was immunoSEQ multiplex PCR. The sample yields some 37,000 clones, about 81% seen once. The sequenced sample was cultured CD4+ T cells from PBMCs, obtained from a patient who received antiretroviral therapy. These TCRs come from an adult with HIV. The donor label of this sample is uncertain.

The chain uses TRBV5-1 and TRBJ1-1; D not certain. With 4 bases removed from V and 1 base from J, the gap between germline ends came to 14 bases. Per the germline V gene, CDR1 is SGHRS and CDR2 is YFSETQ. This CDR3 contains 15 residues. DNA for the CDR3: TGCGCCAGCAGCCAGAGAAGAGAGGGGAACACTGAAGCTTTCTTT. It translates to CASSQRREGNTEAFF.

The rearrangement joins TRBV7-9 to TRBJ2-3; D remains ambiguous. With 5 bases removed from V and 7 bases from J, the gap between germline ends came to 10 bases. This CDR3 comprises 12 residues. CDR1 is SEHNR and CDR2 is FQNEAQ in the germline V gene (reference sequence). CDR3 coding DNA: TGTGCCAGCAGCCTGGTAGGGAATACGCAGTATTTT. Translated, it gives CASSLVGNTQYF. The whole variable domain, remainder taken from reference TRBV7-9 and TRBJ2-3, is DTGVSQNPRHKITKRGQNVTFRCDPISEHNRLYWYRQTLGQGPEFLTYFQNEAQLEKSRLLSDRFSAERPKGSFSTLEIQRTEQGDSAMYLCASSLVGNTQYFGPGTRLTVL.

The genes are TRBV6-1 and TRBJ2-2; D ambiguous. Trimming stripped 2 bases from V and 1 base from J, with 11 bases between. CDR3 length: 16 residues. CDR1 is MNHNS and CDR2 is SASEGT in the germline V gene. CDR3 amino acids: CASSEILLGNTGELFF. In DNA, the CDR3 is TGTGCCAGCAGTGAAATACTATTAGGGAACACCGGGGAGCTGTTTTTT.

The rearrangement joins TRBV10-3 to TRBJ2-7, with no clear D. Germline V gene sequence: CDR1 ENHRY, CDR2 SYGVKD. This CDR3 is built from 12 residues. Trimming removed 0 bases at V and 4 bases at J, with 4 bases between. CDR3 residues: CAISESYYEQYF. In DNA form, the CDR3 reads TGTGCCATCAGTGAGTCGTATTACGAGCAGTACTTC.

The V call is TRBV6-5, the J call TRBJ1-2; 12 nucleotides align to TRBD1. V shed 7 bases and J 6 bases; nucleotides not matched to a gene: 9. Per the germline V gene, CDR1 is MNHEY and CDR2 is SVGAGI. The CDR3 covers 15 residues. Written as DNA, the CDR3 is TGTGCCAGCACCGGGACAGGGGGCGGAAGGAATGGCTACACCTTC. Translation: CASTGTGGGRNGYTF.

This rearrangement joins TRBV5-1 to TRBJ2-1; D call uncertain. CDR1 and CDR2 from the germline V gene are SGHRS and YFSETQ. V lost 0 bases, J lost 0 bases, and 7 bases lay in between. The CDR3 length is 15 residues. The CDR3 spells CASSLGGLSYNEQFF. The DNA of the CDR3 is TGCGCCAGCAGCTTGGGGGGTCTCTCCTACAATGAGCAGTTCTTC.

The chain couples TRBV6-1 to TRBJ2-7, with D maybe TRBD2 (5 bases). Germline loops: CDR1 MNHNS, CDR2 SASEGT. The V end lost 2 bases, the J end lost 7 bases, and 15 bases lay between the germline ends. CDR3 size: 14 residues. The CDR3 spells CASSEIDNPGEQYV. Written as DNA, the CDR3 is TGTGCCAGCAGTGAAATAGACAACCCGGGAGAGCAGTACGTC.

The chain links TRBV5-4 to TRBJ1-1; no firm D call. Germline assignment: CDR1 SGHNT and CDR2 YYREEE (reference sequence). V lost 3 bases and J 4 bases, leaving 10 bases between the germline ends. The CDR3 sequence is 13 residues long. CDR3 in DNA: TGTGCCAGCAGCTCGAGAATGGGCACTGAAGCTTTCTTT. Amino acid sequence: CASSSRMGTEAFF.

The chain links TRBV15 to TRBJ2-7; weak D call: TRBD2 (6 bases). Per the germline V gene, CDR1 is LNHNV and CDR2 is YYDKDF (reference sequence). This CDR3 comprises 13 residues. V lost 0 bases, J lost 5 bases, and 8 bases lay in between. Written as DNA, the CDR3 is TGTGCCACCAGCAGAGATGCGGGGCACGAGCAGTACTTC. Its translation: CATSRDAGHEQYF.

This chain joins TRBV4-1 and TRBJ1-1; a possible D gene is TRBD1 (5 bases). The CDR3 is made up of 17 amino acids. Germline V CDR1 and CDR2: MGHRA, YSYEKL. With 0 bases removed from V and 0 bases from J, the gap between germline ends came to 14 bases. The CDR3 DNA reads TGCGCCAGCAGCCAAGATGGGGGGGGGTGGATGAACACTGAAGCTTTCTTT. Its protein product is CASSQDGGGWMNTEAFF.

The rearrangement links TRBV6-1 to TRBJ1-4; the match to TRBD1 covers 8 bases. This CDR3 region has 15 residues. Germline lookup yields CDR1 MNHNS and CDR2 SASEGT. Unmatched junction bases numbered 8, after V lost 3 bases and J lost 8 bases. DNA for the CDR3: TGTGCCAGCAGTGATAAAACAGGGGGTAACGAAAAACTGTTTTTT. Its protein is CASSDKTGGNEKLFF.

By share, this clone ranks as medium-sized (0.01 to 0.1%). The chain is built from TRBV18 and TRBJ1-1, with a possible D match to TRBD1 (5 bases). Trimming pared 5 bases from V and 1 base from J, leaving 8 bases between. Germline V gene data show CDR1 as KGHSH and CDR2 as LQKENI. There are 13 residues in the CDR3. The CDR3 sequence is CASSSGQNTEAFF. The CDR3, as DNA: TGTGCCAGCTCATCCGGACAGAACACTGAAGCTTTCTTT.

The rearrangement links TRBV10-3 to TRBJ1-3; 9 bases line up with TRBD1. Germline CDR1 ENHRY, CDR2 SYGVKD. The CDR3 covers 20 residues. Losses at the gene ends were 0 bases for V and 0 bases for J; bases not matched to a gene: 12. The CDR3 DNA follows: TGTGCCATCAGTGAGTCTACCGGGACAGGGTTAGGAGTCTCTGGAAACACCATATATTTT. Translation gives CAISESTGTGLGVSGNTIYF.

This chain joins TRBV5-8 and TRBJ2-2; 7 bases are shared with TRBD1. Germline trimming cut 9 bases from V and 1 base from J; bases unmatched to any gene: 9. Germline lookup yields CDR1 SGHTS and CDR2 YDEGEE. The CDR3 has 15 residues. DNA for the CDR3: TGTGCCACCCACTCCGGGACAGTGAACACCGGGGAGCTGTTTTTT. Its translation: CATHSGTVNTGELFF.

The chain has TRBV5-5 and TRBJ1-6; no clear D. Germline CDR1 is SGHKS and CDR2 is YYEKEE (reference sequence). This CDR3 is built from 16 residues. Trimming shortened V by 0 bases and J by 6 bases, and 13 bases separated the two germline ends. In nucleotides, the CDR3 is TGTGCCAGCAGCTTGGCCCCCCACAGCCGTAATTCACCCCTCCACTTT. This codes for CASSLAPHSRNSPLHF.

The gene calls are TRBV2 and TRBJ1-5; 9 bases are a match to TRBD1. Germline V gene sequence: CDR1 SNHLY, CDR2 FYNNEI. The trim removed 5 bases at V and 0 bases at J, leaving 5 bases unmatched. The CDR3 runs 16 residues. The CDR3 DNA is TGTGCCAGCAGTCGGGACAGGGTAGGTAGCAATCAGCCCCAGCATTTT. Amino acids: CASSRDRVGSNQPQHF.

This chain links TRBV6-5 with TRBJ1-5, with 8 bases aligning to TRBD1. CDR3 length: 14 residues. Germline V CDR1 and CDR2: MNHEY, SVGAGI. V dropped 5 bases and J dropped 4; count of bases not matched to a gene: 4. The CDR3 DNA is TGTGCCAGCAGTCGGACAGGGCTAAATCAGCCCCAGCATTTT. Translated: CASSRTGLNQPQHF.

This clone has a handful of counts. The V gene is TRBV7-8, the J gene TRBJ1-1, with 9 nucleotides matching TRBD1. Germline V gene lookup returns CDR1 SGHVS and CDR2 FQNEAQ. With V trimmed by 7 bases and J by 4 bases, 16 bases remained unmatched. CDR3 length equals 17 residues. CDR3 sequence reads: CASTLRGYRGLGTEAFF. In nucleotides, the CDR3 is TGTGCCAGCACCCTCAGGGGTTACAGGGGGCTTGGCACTGAAGCTTTCTTT.

This chain links TRBV5-4 with TRBJ2-2, with D tentatively TRBD1 (5 bases). The CDR3 has 16 amino acids. Per germline, CDR1 SGHNT and CDR2 YYREEE (reference sequence). The V end was cut by 2 bases, the J end by 4 bases, with 15 bases between. CDR3 DNA sequence: TGTGCCAGCAGCTTAAGGTCAGGGCAAGGCACCGGGGAGCTGTTTTTT. It translates to CASSLRSGQGTGELFF.

The chain recombines TRBV10-2 with TRBJ1-2, with D possibly TRBD1 on 5 matching bases. CDR3 length: 15 amino acids. The germline CDR1 and CDR2 sequences are WSHSY and SAAADI. Between the trimmed V and J ends, which lost 4 bases and 8 bases, there was a span of 20 bases. The CDR3 DNA reads as TGCGCCAGCAGTGGACAGACAGTCCTCCATTGGGGCTACACCTTC. Translated, it gives CASSGQTVLHWGYTF.

The chain couples TRBV7-3 to TRBJ2-7, with TRBD2 as a possible D gene (7 bases). V lost 2 bases to trimming and J lost 1 base, with 12 bases between them. Germline CDR1 reads SGHTA; CDR2 reads FQGTGA. This CDR3 has 15 amino acids. CDR3 bases: TGTGCCAGCAGCTTACGGGGGGCCCAGTCCTACGAGCAGTACGTC. Its protein product is CASSLRGAQSYEQYV.

This clone was picked up a small number of times. This chain connects TRBV5-6 to TRBJ1-6, with 7 bases matching TRBD1. The CDR3 is 15 amino acids. With 4 bases clipped from V and 5 bases from J, the junction kept 6 bases outside the gene matches. Germline V CDR1 and CDR2: SGHDT, YYEEEE. The CDR3 region is CASSGRQGNNSPLHF. The CDR3 DNA reads as TGTGCCAGCAGCGGCCGACAGGGCAATAATTCACCCCTCCACTTT.

The chain links TRBV30 to TRBJ2-4; 8 bases are a match to TRBD1. Germline loops: CDR1 GTSNPN, CDR2 SVGIG (reference sequence). V dropped 3 bases and J dropped 2; count of bases not matched to a gene: 6. This CDR3 contains 15 residues. In nucleotides, the CDR3 is TGTGCCTGGAGCACCTCAGGGGGCCCCAAAAACATTCAGTACTTC. Translation gives CAWSTSGGPKNIQYF.

This chain connects TRBV3-1 (or the pseudogene TRBV3-2) to TRBJ1-3; D unclear. The CDR3 is 15 amino acids. V was cut by 3 bases and J by 0 bases, with 9 bases left in between. The germline gives CDR1 LGHDT, CDR2 YNNKEL (reference sequence). In DNA form, the CDR3 reads TGTGCCAGCAGCCAGAACAAGGTCTCTGGAAACACCATATATTTT. This translates into CASSQNKVSGNTIYF.

This chain links TRBV12-3 or TRBV12-4 with TRBJ2-4; a weak D match, TRBD1 (6 bases). Trimming cost V 8 bases and J 4 bases, with 9 bases left between them. The CDR3 extends over 12 amino acids. For the CDR3, the DNA is TGTGCCAGCGCTACAGGGAAAAACATTCAGTACTTC. Translating it yields CASATGKNIQYF.